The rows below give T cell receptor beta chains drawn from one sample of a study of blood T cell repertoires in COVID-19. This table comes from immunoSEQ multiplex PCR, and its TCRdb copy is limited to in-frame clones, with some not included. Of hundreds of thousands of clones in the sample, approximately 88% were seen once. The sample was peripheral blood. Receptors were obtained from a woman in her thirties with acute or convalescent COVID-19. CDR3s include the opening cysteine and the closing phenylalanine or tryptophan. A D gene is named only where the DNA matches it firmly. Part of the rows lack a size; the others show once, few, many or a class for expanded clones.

CASSLVGPGGSYEQYF	TGTGCCAGCAGCTTAGTTGGGCCAGGGGGATCCTACGAGCAGTACTTC	TRBJ2-7	.	TRBD1	TRBV7-2
CAWSVLGNQPQHF	TGTGCCTGGAGTGTACTTGGCAATCAGCCCCAGCATTTT	TRBJ1-5	.	.	TRBV30
CASSKPRGSGRANTGELFF	TGTGCCAGCAGTAAACCTCGAGGTAGCGGGAGGGCAAACACCGGGGAGCTGTTTTTT	TRBJ2-2	.	TRBD2	TRBV6-2/TRBV6-3
CASSLVRVNTEAFF	TGTGCCAGCAGCTTAGTCCGCGTGAACACTGAAGCTTTCTTT	TRBJ1-1	.	.	TRBV7-2
CASRKTVTTGNTIYF	TGTGCCAGCAGAAAGACAGTAACTACTGGAAACACCATATATTTT	TRBJ1-3	.	.	TRBV6-5
CASSEDTDTVDSNQPQHF	TGTGCCAGCAGTGAAGATACAGACACGGTAGATAGCAATCAGCCCCAGCATTTT	TRBJ1-5	.	.	TRBV25-1
CASSLGGGAEAFF	TGTGCCAGCAGCTTAGGAGGGGGCGCTGAAGCTTTCTTT	TRBJ1-1	.	TRBD1	TRBV7-3
CASARIAGTIGGREQFF	TGCGCCAGCGCCAGGATAGCGGGAACGATTGGCGGGCGTGAGCAGTTCTTC	TRBJ2-1	.	TRBD2	TRBV5-1
CASSFGNEKLFF	TGTGCCAGCAGCTTCGGTAATGAAAAACTGTTTTTT	TRBJ1-4	.	.	TRBV7-2
CASSRAAAAYNEQFF	TGTGCCAGTAGTAGGGCTGCCGCTGCCTACAATGAGCAGTTCTTC	TRBJ2-1	.	.	TRBV19
CASSLQTHYTGELFF	TGTGCCAGTAGTCTTCAGACACATTACACCGGGGAGCTGTTTTTT	TRBJ2-2	.	.	TRBV19
CASSTRGLDGYTF	TGTGCCAGTAGTACTCGAGGGCTGGATGGCTACACCTTC	TRBJ1-2	.	.	TRBV19
CASSPRTSATYEQYF	TGTGCCAGCAGCCCCCGGACTAGCGCAACCTACGAGCAGTACTTC	TRBJ2-7	.	TRBD2	TRBV7-2
CASSVQGWGEAFF	TGTGCCAGCAGCGTACAGGGGTGGGGTGAAGCTTTCTTT	TRBJ1-1	.	.	TRBV9
CASSQLLAGGGYEQYF	TGTGCCAGCAGCCAACTCCTAGCGGGAGGTGGGTACGAGCAGTACTTC	TRBJ2-7	.	TRBD2	TRBV14
CATPDGGELFF	TGTGCCACCCCCGATGGGGGGGAGTTGTTCTTC	TRBJ2-1	.	TRBD2	TRBV24-1
CASSGYRVGGNQPQHF	TGTGCCAGCAGTGGTTACAGGGTGGGCGGCAATCAGCCCCAGCATTTT	TRBJ1-5	.	.	TRBV6-1
CASSFVRYGETQYF	TGTGCCAGCAGCTTCGTGCGGTACGGAGAGACCCAGTACTTC	TRBJ2-5	.	.	TRBV5-8
CASSQARLAENTGELFF	TGTGCCAGCAGCCAAGCGAGACTAGCGGAGAACACCGGGGAGCTGTTTTTT	TRBJ2-2	.	TRBD2	TRBV3-1/TRBV3-2
CASTAGGPNEQFF	TGTGCCAGCACGGCGGGAGGGCCCAATGAGCAGTTCTTC	TRBJ2-1	.	TRBD2	TRBV25-1
CASSSRDSSYEQYF	TGTGCCAGCAGCTCCAGGGACAGCTCCTACGAGCAGTACTTC	TRBJ2-7	.	TRBD1	TRBV7-8
CASSLGASGISYNEQFF	TGTGCCAGCAGCTTGGGGGCTAGCGGGATCTCCTACAATGAGCAGTTCTTC	TRBJ2-1	once	TRBD2	TRBV5-5
CASSSTSDSGNTIYF	TGTGCCAGCAGCTCGACATCGGACTCTGGAAACACCATATATTTT	TRBJ1-3	.	.	TRBV11-2
CASSLTLPGQGMGNQPQHF	TGTGCCAGCAGCTTAACTCTTCCGGGACAGGGGATGGGCAATCAGCCCCAGCATTTT	TRBJ1-5	.	TRBD1	TRBV7-2
CAWSVVAGVGYNEQFF	TGTGCCTGGAGTGTAGTAGCGGGAGTGGGTTACAATGAGCAGTTCTTC	TRBJ2-1	.	TRBD2	TRBV30
CASSARDRAHTQYF	TGTGCCAGCAGCGCCCGGGACAGGGCCCATACGCAGTATTTT	TRBJ2-3	.	TRBD1	TRBV7-9
CASSVASAPYEQYF	TGTGCCAGCAGCGTAGCGTCAGCGCCCTACGAGCAGTACTTC	TRBJ2-7	.	.	TRBV9
CSVRRGVDIQYF	TGCAGCGTACGCCGGGGGGTGGACATTCAGTACTTC	TRBJ2-4	.	TRBD2	TRBV29-1
CASSLRDKSYEQYF	TGTGCCAGCAGTTTAAGGGACAAGAGCTACGAGCAGTACTTC	TRBJ2-7	.	.	TRBV27
CASKADTIYF	TGTGCCAGCAAGGCGGACACCATATATTTT	TRBJ1-3	.	.	TRBV6-5
CASRGTGLDGELFF	TGTGCCAGCAGGGGGACAGGGTTGGACGGGGAGCTGTTTTTT	TRBJ2-2	.	TRBD1	TRBV2
CASSVDLGGEGREQFF	TGTGCCAGCAGCGTAGATCTAGGAGGGGAGGGCCGGGAGCAGTTCTTC	TRBJ2-1	once	TRBD2	TRBV9
CASSLTSGVYNEQFF	TGCGCCAGCAGCCTGACTAGCGGGGTCTACAATGAGCAGTTCTTC	TRBJ2-1	.	TRBD2	TRBV5-1
CASRYSLMNTEAFF	TGTGCCAGCAGGTACAGCCTTATGAACACTGAAGCTTTCTTT	TRBJ1-1	.	.	TRBV6-6
CSASQGLAGPGEQFF	TGCAGTGCAAGTCAGGGACTAGCGGGGCCTGGGGAGCAGTTCTTC	TRBJ2-1	.	TRBD2	TRBV20-1
CASSPIPSGSNEQFF	TGTGCCAGCAGCCCCATTCCCAGCGGGAGCAATGAGCAGTTCTTC	TRBJ2-1	.	TRBD2	TRBV7-8
CASGDRGRSCYEQYF	TGTGCTAGTGGGGACAGGGGTCGAAGTTGCTACGAGCAGTACTTC	TRBJ2-7	once	TRBD1	TRBV12-5
CASSFPGTRQETQYF	TGTGCCAGCAGCTTTCCCGGGACTAGGCAAGAGACCCAGTACTTC	TRBJ2-5	.	TRBD2	TRBV5-4
CASSGPGSPSTDTQYF	TGTGCCAGCAGTGGCCCCGGGAGTCCTAGCACAGATACGCAGTATTTT	TRBJ2-3	.	.	TRBV28
CASSYSRGRGSSRGSYEQYF	TGTGCCAGCAGTTACTCTCGGGGCAGGGGGAGTTCGCGGGGATCCTACGAGCAGTACTTC	TRBJ2-7	.	.	TRBV6-2/TRBV6-3
CAWSVRDYGELFF	TGTGCCTGGAGTGTAAGGGACTACGGGGAGCTGTTTTTT	TRBJ2-2	.	TRBD2	TRBV30
CASSQQPGTGFADTQYF	TGTGCCAGCAGCCAACAACCCGGGACAGGGTTCGCAGATACGCAGTATTTT	TRBJ2-3	.	TRBD1	TRBV3-1/TRBV3-2
CASSPDTFGYTF	TGTGCCAGCAGTCCGGACACATTCGGCTACACCTTC	TRBJ1-2	.	.	TRBV6-6
CASSQSGSGYNEQFF	TGCGCCAGCAGTCAATCGGGGAGCGGTTACAATGAGCAGTTCTTC	TRBJ2-1	.	.	TRBV23-1
CASSVSAESTDTQYF	TGTGCCAGCAGCGTATCGGCGGAGAGCACAGATACGCAGTATTTT	TRBJ2-3	once	.	TRBV9
CAWSVGAGANVLTF	TGTGCCTGGAGTGTTGGAGCTGGGGCCAACGTCCTGACTTTC	TRBJ2-6	.	.	TRBV30
CASSSTGTKIYEQYF	TGCGCCAGCAGCTCGACCGGGACAAAGATCTACGAGCAGTACTTC	TRBJ2-7	.	.	TRBV5-1
CATREWSTDTQYF	TGTGCTACGAGGGAGTGGAGCACAGATACGCAGTATTTT	TRBJ2-3	.	.	TRBV6-5
CASSSLVSEQYF	TGTGCCAGCAGTTCCTTAGTCTCCGAGCAGTACTTC	TRBJ2-7	.	.	TRBV12-3/TRBV12-4
CASRSGGTQYF	TGTGCCAGTAGGAGTGGTGGGACCCAGTACTTC	TRBJ2-5	.	.	TRBV19
CASSPQRGGEQFF	TGTGCCAGCAGTCCTCAGCGGGGGGGCGAGCAGTTCTTC	TRBJ2-1	.	TRBD2	TRBV2
CASSIVRGGPYEQYF	TGTGCCAGTAGTATAGTTCGGGGGGGCCCCTACGAGCAGTACTTC	TRBJ2-7	.	TRBD2	TRBV19
CAWSVLWTLSNSPLHF	TGTGCCTGGAGTGTACTATGGACTTTAAGTAATTCACCCCTCCACTTT	TRBJ1-6	.	.	TRBV30